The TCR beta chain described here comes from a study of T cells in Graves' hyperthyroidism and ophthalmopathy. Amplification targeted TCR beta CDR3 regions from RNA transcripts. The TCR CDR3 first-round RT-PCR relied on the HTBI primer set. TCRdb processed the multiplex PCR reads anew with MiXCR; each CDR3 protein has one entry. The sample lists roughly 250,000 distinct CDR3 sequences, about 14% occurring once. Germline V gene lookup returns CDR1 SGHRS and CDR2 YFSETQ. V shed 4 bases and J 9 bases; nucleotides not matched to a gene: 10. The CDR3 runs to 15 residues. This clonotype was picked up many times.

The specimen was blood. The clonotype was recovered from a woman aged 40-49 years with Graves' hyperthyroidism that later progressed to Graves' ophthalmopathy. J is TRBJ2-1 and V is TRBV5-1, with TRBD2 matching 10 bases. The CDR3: CASSPGLAGVLEQFF. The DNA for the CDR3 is TGCGCCAGCAGCCCCGGTCTAGCGGGAGTTCTTGAGCAGTTCTTC.